This T cell receptor beta chain was recorded in a study of T cell repertoires in cytomegalovirus infection. Study as a whole: Public TCR beta signature analysis indicated the presence of both CMV infection and matching HLA type.

V shed 5 bases and J 5 bases; nucleotides not matched to a gene: 6. Germline V gives CDR1 SGHAT, CDR2 FQNNGV. CDR3 length equals 13 residues. MiXCR, applied by TCRdb to the reads, yields one record per CDR3 protein. The repertoire includes roughly 230,000 distinct CDR3 sequences, roughly 22% of them detected once, and about 18% sits in the top ten. Study results and limitations: There were HLA-C-restricted CMV-specific TCR beta clonotypes dominating the ex vivo response. Individuals carrying CMV plus the relevant HLA were identified by cumulative frequency of public TCR beta families.

Remarks on this clonotype: The antigen is undetermined.

This sequence joins TRBV11-2 and TRBJ2-7, with 7 bases matching TRBD1. Sequenced: CD8+ T cells from PBMCs. The receptor was derived from a human donor in good health (CMV status not recorded). Some clones in this sample may be carry-over from other donors' samples. The DNA for the CDR3 is TGTGCCAGCAGCCCGCCGGGACAGAACGAGCAGTACTTC. This translates into CASSPPGQNEQYF. Full variable domain (outside the CDR3, taken from reference TRBV11-2 and TRBJ2-7): EAGVAQSPRYKIIEKRQSVAFWCNPISGHATLYWYQQILGQGPKLLIQFQNNGVVDDSQLPKDRFSAERLKGVDSTLKIQPAKLEDSAVYLCASSPPGQNEQYFGPGTRLTVT.